This TCR beta chain comes out of a study of shared clonotypes between healthy human individuals. CD45RO negativity and positive selection for CCR7 defined naive CD8 cells, a population that excluded terminally differentiated effector memory CD45RA+ cells. CDR3 length: 14 residues. With 5 bases removed from V and 5 bases from J, the gap between germline ends came to 15 bases. CDR1 and CDR2 from the germline V gene are SEHNR and FQNEAQ (reference sequence). As concerns this clone: Its antigen remains unknown.

Method: immunoSEQ multiplex PCR; TCRdb's copy keeps in-frame clones and lacks some. The sample includes more than 2 million clones, just over 90% of them seen just once. The study, taken as a whole, reports: Tissues were not sampled, only blood, and their repertoires likely differ. Four donors had 5% to 6% of their naive CD4 clonotypes in common.

The sequence was collected from a man younger than 30 in good health. Some clones in this sample may be carry-over from other donors' samples. The chain links TRBV7-9 to TRBJ1-2, with D possibly being TRBD1 (6 bases). Input material: naive CD8+ T cells from PBMCs. The CDR3 is CASSPPGTQYGYTF. The CDR3 DNA sequence: TGTGCCAGCAGCCCTCCGGGGACACAGTATGGCTACACCTTC.